What follows are 17 T cell receptor beta chains derived from one specimen sequenced in a study of cytomegalovirus exposure and HLA in healthy donors (dated by TCRdb to 2016 to 2017). Library creation used the immunoSEQ multiplex PCR assay. TCRdb stores this immuneACCESS table with in-frame sequences only. Part of the clones is absent; in the studies checked, under half of the shortfall reflects unresolved V genes, and no reason is known for the rest. The sample includes roughly 120,000 clones, with around 90% observed a single time. The biggest ten clones account for 1.9% of the sample. The specimen was PBMCs. These receptors originate from a woman under 30 in good health and CMV-seronegative.

The table lists this clone with a count of one. V gene TRBV6-5 combines with J gene TRBJ2-7; no clear D gene. V lost 6 bases and J 6 bases, leaving 18 bases between the germline ends. This CDR3 has 14 residues. CDR1 and CDR2 (germline): MNHEY, SVGAGI. This CDR3 is CASRATPPRGEQYF. DNA for the CDR3: TGTGCCAGCAGGGCAACTCCCCCCCGCGGCGAGCAGTACTTC.

This chain connects TRBV6-1 to TRBJ2-1, with 9 bases fitting TRBD2. The trim removed 3 bases at V and 3 bases at J, leaving 6 bases unmatched. Germline-derived CDR1 and CDR2 are MNHNS and SASEGT. This CDR3 spans 16 amino acids. The CDR3: CASSEFGSGGYNEQFF. DNA of the CDR3: TGTGCCAGCAGTGAGTTCGGTAGCGGGGGCTACAATGAGCAGTTCTTC.

The rearrangement links TRBV4-1 to TRBJ2-1; 10 positions agree with TRBD2. The CDR3 contains 17 residues. V lost 1 base and J lost 7; bases outside the gene matches: 10. Germline loops: CDR1 MGHRA, CDR2 YSYEKL. CDR3 protein: CASSQVKIAGGLNEQFF. As DNA, the CDR3 is TGCGCCAGCAGCCAAGTGAAAATAGCGGGAGGATTAAATGAGCAGTTCTTC.

In this sample, this clone turned up once. V usage is TRBV7-3 and J usage is TRBJ2-1; D ambiguous. CDR3 length equals 13 residues. Germline CDR1 is SGHTA and CDR2 is FQGTGA. The V and J ends lost 4 bases and 0 bases respectively, with 4 bases between them. The CDR3 sequence: CASSSGSYNEQFF. The CDR3 nucleotides are TGTGCCAGCAGCTCCGGCTCCTACAATGAGCAGTTCTTC.

This clone was observed a single time. V is TRBV29-1 and J is TRBJ1-2, with 12 bases fitting TRBD1. In germline, CDR1 is SQVTM, CDR2 ANQGSEA. V dropped 5 bases and J dropped 1; count of bases not matched to a gene: 8. CDR3 length equals 16 residues. DNA of the CDR3: TGCAGCGTTCCCCGGGACAGGGGGCGGTTTAACTATGGCTACACCTTC. It translates to CSVPRDRGRFNYGYTF. The whole variable domain, remainder taken from reference TRBV29-1 and TRBJ1-2, is SAVISQKPSRDICQRGTSLTIQCQVDSQVTMMFWYRQQPGQSLTLIATANQGSEATYESGFVIDKFPISRPNLTFSTLTVSNMSPEDSSIYLCSVPRDRGRFNYGYTFGSGTRLTVV.

CDR3 nucleotide sequence: TGTGCCAGCAGTTTCGGGGAATCGAACACCGGGGAGCTGTTTTTT. Residues: CASSFGESNTGELFF. The chain is built from TRBV27 and TRBJ2-2, with a weak D call TRBD2 (5 bases). The V end lost 3 bases, the J end lost 0 bases, and 8 bases lay between the germline ends. Per germline, CDR1 MNHEY and CDR2 SMNVEV (reference sequence). The CDR3 totals 15 residues.

The gene calls are TRBV28 and TRBJ2-1; tentatively, D is TRBD1 (5 bases). The V end was cut by 7 bases, the J end by 9 bases, with 10 bases between. The germline V gene encodes CDR1 MDHEN and CDR2 SYDVKM. The CDR3 extends over 11 amino acids. CDR3 nucleotides: TGTGCCAGCAAGCAGGGAATTGAGCAGTTCTTC. This sequence encodes CASKQGIEQFF.

This clone was recorded once. The chain links TRBV21-1 to TRBJ2-7; TRBD2 was called by the table and not checked on the DNA. TRBV21-1 is a listed pseudogene. The CDR3 extends over 15 amino acids. Here the CDR3 reads CASSKPLAGPYEQYF. DNA for the CDR3: TGTGCCAGCAGCAAACCACTAGCGGGACCCTACGAGCAGTACTTC.

The rearrangement uses TRBV27 and TRBJ1-2, with a tentative D call TRBD1 (6 bases). Per germline, CDR1 MNHEY and CDR2 SMNVEV (reference sequence). The CDR3 runs to 12 residues. The V gene lost 5 bases and the J gene lost 7 bases, with 11 bases spanning the gap. The CDR3 protein is CASSLQGFGYTF. CDR3 nucleotide sequence: TGTGCCAGCAGTCTACAGGGTTTTGGCTACACCTTC.

The chain carries TRBV11-3 and TRBJ2-7; tentative D call: TRBD2 (6 bases). The CDR3 has 13 residues. V shed 6 bases and J shed 5 bases, with 14 bases lying between them. Germline values: CDR1 SGHNT, CDR2 YENEEA. Here the CDR3 DNA reads TGTGCCAGCAGTCTTTTGGGAGGAGACGAGCAGTACTTC. The encoded protein is CASSLLGGDEQYF.

The chain links TRBV5-1 to TRBJ2-2; 7 bases agree with TRBD1. The CDR3 is made up of 15 amino acids. Germline assignment: CDR1 SGHRS and CDR2 YFSETQ. J was trimmed by 2 bases and V by 5 bases; bases with no gene match: 6. In nucleotides, the CDR3 is TGCGCCAGCAGTTTCGGGACAGCTAACACCGGGGAGCTGTTTTTT. It specifies CASSFGTANTGELFF.

This chain uses TRBV10-3 with TRBJ2-7, with TRBD1 identical over 10 bases. CDR1 and CDR2 from the germline V gene are ENHRY and SYGVKD. The CDR3 spans 15 residues. The J segment lost 7 bases and the V segment lost 3 bases, leaving 9 bases of the junction unmatched. CDR3 sequence: CAISERQGARREQYF. Here the CDR3 DNA reads TGTGCCATCAGTGAAAGACAGGGGGCGCGGAGAGAGCAGTACTTC.

The chain joins TRBV5-1 to TRBJ1-5; tentatively, D is TRBD1 (5 bases). The germline gives CDR1 SGHRS, CDR2 YFSETQ. The CDR3 covers 15 residues. Trimming removed 0 bases from V and 3 bases from J, with 10 bases in between. CDR3 sequence: CASSLVGGVNQPQHF. Here the CDR3 DNA reads TGCGCCAGCAGCTTGGTTGGAGGGGTCAATCAGCCCCAGCATTTT.

The chain joins TRBV7-9 to TRBJ1-3; TRBD1 might be the D (6 bases). The CDR3 runs to 16 residues. The V end was cut by 3 bases, the J end by 0 bases, with 12 bases between. From germline, CDR1 is SEHNR and CDR2 FQNEAQ (reference sequence). The CDR3 spells CASSFRTVSSGNTIYF. In DNA form, the CDR3 reads TGTGCCAGCAGCTTCCGGACAGTCTCCTCTGGAAACACCATATATTTT.

This clone was detected once. The V and J genes are TRBV6-1 and TRBJ1-3; D is ambiguous. CDR3 length: 15 residues. The ends were cut back, 0 bases at V and 2 bases at J, with 8 bases in the middle. Germline CDR1 is MNHNS and CDR2 is SASEGT. CDR3 DNA sequence: TGTGCCAGCAGTGAAGCGAGCTCCGCTGGAAACACCATATATTTT. Its translation: CASSEASSAGNTIYF.

The chain combines TRBV19 with TRBJ2-1, with TRBD2 matching over 14 bases. V lost 5 bases and J lost 2; bases outside the gene matches: 8. Germline values: CDR1 LNHDA, CDR2 SQIVND (reference sequence). The CDR3 totals 18 residues. As DNA, the CDR3 is TGTGCCAGTAGTGATTCCGGGACTAGCGGGAGCCCCTACAATGAGCAGTTCTTC. This sequence encodes CASSDSGTSGSPYNEQFF.

This rearrangement joins TRBV5-1 to TRBJ2-7; D not resolved. This CDR3 comprises 12 residues. V shed 4 bases and J shed 0 bases, with 5 bases lying between them. CDR1 and CDR2 from the germline V gene are SGHRS and YFSETQ. The CDR3 DNA follows: TGCGCCAGCAGCGAGAGCTCCTACGAGCAGTACTTC. As protein: CASSESSYEQYF.